This TCR beta chain was sequenced during a study of shared clonotypes between healthy human individuals. General study points: The sharing of 5% to 6.5% of naive CD4 clonotypes was seen across a handful of donors. Sampling involved blood alone; tissue repertoires likely differ. Since donors were few, the genetic and exposure-history diversity represented was limited.

Produced via immunoSEQ multiplex PCR; TCRdb's table is partial and in-frame only. The sample lists around 2.1 million clones; almost 96% were seen once. A note on this clone: Its antigen is undetermined.

Source material: naive CD4+ T cells sorted from blood. Subset in this sample: CD45RA+ positively selected. The clonotype originates from a man aged 18-30 years in good health.

The CDR3 spells CASSLAPRGNTEAFF. CDR3 DNA sequence: TGTGCCAGCAGCTTAGCCCCCAGGGGAAACACTGAAGCTTTCTTT. The chain uses TRBV7-8 and TRBJ1-1, with D perhaps TRBD1 (6 bases). With 0 bases removed from V and 2 bases from J, the gap between germline ends came to 10 bases. Germline V gene sequence: CDR1 SGHVS, CDR2 FQNEAQ. This CDR3 is built from 15 residues.